This TCR beta chain was identified during a study of blood T cells in healthy people across ages. The CDR3 covers 18 residues. Per germline, CDR1 SEHNR and CDR2 FQNEAQ (reference sequence). V dropped 2 bases and J dropped 4 bases, with 18 bases sitting between them. Through a sample-barcoded 5' primer and a J-beta primer mix, a second PCR was run for roughly 6 to 11 cycles. Via MiXCR, TCRdb re-called the 5' RACE reads, giving one row per CDR3 protein. The table lists approximately 1.5 million distinct CDR3 sequences, roughly 30% of them singletons, with about 10% in the top ten. The chain couples TRBV7-9 to TRBJ2-6, with D possibly matching TRBD1 (6 bases). This receptor was taken from a woman aged 30 to 39 in good health. The sequenced sample was blood. The DNA for the CDR3 is TGTGCCAGCAGCTTAATCAGGGGCTCTATCACCGGGGCCAACGTCCTGACTTTC. Translating it yields CASSLIRGSITGANVLTF.